Listed here are 25 T cell receptor beta chains from one sample, sequenced in a study of neurological immune-mediated disorders. From the 5' RACE reads, TCRdb called clonotypes with MiXCR, one entry per CDR3 protein. The sample consists of 50,000 to 75,000 distinct CDR3 sequences, over 9.5% of them appearing once. Sequenced sample: PBMCs. The receptor set was obtained from a woman aged 60-70 years with HTLV-1-associated myelopathy (HAM/TSP).

The rearrangement links TRBV7-9 to TRBJ2-7; TRBD1 aligns across 9 bases. The CDR3 consists of 16 residues. From germline, CDR1 is SEHNR and CDR2 FQNEAQ (reference sequence). V lost 1 base to trimming and J lost 4 bases; unmatched junction nucleotides: 8. In nucleotides, the CDR3 is TGTGCCAGCAGCTTAGGGATGGGGGACAGGGATTACGAGCAGTACTTC. Translation: CASSLGMGDRDYEQYF.

Many counts were recorded for this clonotype. V and J are TRBV20-1 and TRBJ2-5; D is unresolved. The CDR3 sequence is 12 residues long. Germline V CDR1 and CDR2: DFQATT, SNEGSKA (reference sequence). The V gene lost 5 bases and the J gene lost 3 bases, with 10 bases spanning the gap. CDR3 protein: CSARRREETQYF. CDR3 coding DNA: TGCAGTGCTCGCCGCCGGGAAGAGACCCAGTACTTC.

There are many counts of this clonotype. The J gene is TRBJ2-1, the V gene TRBV7-9, with 8 bases identical to TRBD1. This CDR3 contains 13 residues. Germline values: CDR1 SEHNR, CDR2 FQNEAQ (reference sequence). V was clipped by 6 bases and J by 9 bases; unmatched bases: 7. CDR3 coding DNA: TGTGCCAGCAGGGATCGACAGGGGTCTGAGCAGTTCTTC. As protein: CASRDRQGSEQFF.

Only a few counts were recorded for this clonotype. The chain combines TRBV6-1 with TRBJ2-7; 13 positions agree with TRBD2. The CDR3 consists of 16 residues. Unmatched junction bases numbered 7, after V lost 6 bases and J lost 2 bases. In germline, CDR1 is MNHNS, CDR2 SASEGT. CDR3 sequence (DNA): TGTGCCAGCAGGATAAGGACTAGCGGGAGAACCTACGAGCAGTACTTC. Protein: CASRIRTSGRTYEQYF.

This clonotype was seen at least ten times. This chain uses TRBV20-1 with TRBJ1-5; D uncertain. The CDR3 runs to 15 residues. V lost 3 bases to trimming and J lost 2 bases, with 14 bases between them. Germline CDR1 and CDR2: DFQATT and SNEGSKA (reference sequence). The CDR3 nucleotides are TGCAGTGCTAGCGAGGCGGGGTTGGGCAATCAGCCCCAGCATTTT. This gives the protein CSASEAGLGNQPQHF.

The genes are TRBV11-3 and TRBJ2-2; weak D call: TRBD2 (6 bases). The V gene lost 5 bases and the J gene lost 7 bases, with 17 bases spanning the gap. This CDR3 has 15 residues. The germline gives CDR1 SGHNT, CDR2 YENEEA. In DNA form, the CDR3 reads TGTGCCAGCAGCACGGGATTGGGAGGCGTCGGGGAGCTGTTTTTT. Its translation is CASSTGLGGVGELFF.

This clonotype was seen at least ten times. The rearrangement joins TRBV9 to TRBJ1-2; D gene ambiguous. Germline V gene data show CDR1 as SGDLS and CDR2 as YYNGEE. CDR3 length: 9 residues. The ends were cut back, 7 bases at V and 6 bases at J, with 4 bases in the middle. CDR3 residues: CASGDGYTF. CDR3 bases: TGTGCCAGCGGGGATGGCTACACCTTC.

On this clonotype itself: A much larger clone differs by one base, so this may be a read error. The chain combines TRBV11-2 with TRBJ2-5; D is ambiguous. In germline, CDR1 is SGHAT, CDR2 FQNNGV. This CDR3 is 15 amino acids long. The CDR3, as DNA: TGTGCCAACAGCTTACGCCCGGCGGTCCAAGAGACCCAGTACTTC. Translated, it gives CANSLRPAVQETQYF.

This clonotype was picked up many times. This chain links TRBV20-1 with TRBJ2-5, with a tentative D call TRBD1 (5 bases). This CDR3 spans 11 amino acids. The ends were cut back, 2 bases at V and 4 bases at J, with 5 bases in the middle. Per the germline V gene, CDR1 is DFQATT and CDR2 is SNEGSKA (reference sequence). The DNA for the CDR3 is TGCAGTGCTAGAACAGGAGAGACCCAGTACTTC. Translated: CSARTGETQYF.

This chain uses TRBV2 with TRBJ1-2; D ambiguous. CDR3 length: 13 residues. The germline V gene has CDR1 SNHLY and CDR2 FYNNEI. Deletions cut 3 bases from V and 1 base from J, with 6 bases between. CDR3: CASSEKDNYGYTF. The CDR3 DNA follows: TGTGCCAGCAGTGAGAAGGATAACTATGGCTACACCTTC.

In this sample, this clonotype turned up many times. The V call is TRBV6-2 or TRBV6-3, the J call TRBJ1-1; TRBD1 might be the D (6 bases). V shed 2 bases and J shed 10 bases, with 11 bases lying between them. From germline, CDR1 is MNHEY and CDR2 SVGEGT. The CDR3 is made up of 12 amino acids. In DNA form, the CDR3 reads TGTGCCAGCAGTTACGGGACACAAGGAGCTTTCTTT. Translating gives CASSYGTQGAFF.

This clonotype was recorded at least ten times. The chain has TRBV29-1 and TRBJ2-1, with D perhaps given as TRBD1 or TRBD2 (6 bases each). Germline V gives CDR1 SQVTM, CDR2 ANQGSEA. This CDR3 has 18 amino acids. Trimming took off 7 bases at V and 7 bases at J, with 32 bases between the two ends. The CDR3 reads CSARGAQNLRGDLNEQFF. Here the CDR3 DNA reads TGCAGCGCCCGAGGGGCACAGAACTTAAGGGGGGACTTGAATGAGCAGTTCTTC.

This clonotype was detected many times. This chain uses TRBV30 with TRBJ2-5; 9 bases are a match to TRBD2. There are 15 residues in the CDR3. Germline V gene lookup returns CDR1 GTSNPN and CDR2 SVGIG (reference sequence). V dropped 1 base and J dropped 2; count of bases not matched to a gene: 5. CDR3 in DNA: TGTGCCTGGAGTGAGCTAGCGGGACGACAAGAGACCCAGTACTTC. This codes for CAWSELAGRQETQYF.

About this clonotype itself: A single base separates this from a much larger clone, so it may be a read error. The J gene is TRBJ2-7, the V gene TRBV5-1, with 8 nucleotides matching TRBD2. The CDR3 spans 17 residues. Trimming cost V 1 base and J 7 bases; bases outside gene matches: 16. The V gene's germline CDR1 is SGHRS and CDR2 YFSETQ. CDR3 residues: CASSLRTSRSSLGEQYF. For the CDR3, the DNA is TGCGCCAGCAGCTTGCGGACTAGCAGGAGCAGTTTGGGGGAGCAGTACTTC.

In its sample, this clonotype was seen many times. J is TRBJ2-7 and V is TRBV20-1, with D possibly being TRBD2 (6 bases). CDR3 size: 11 residues. V was cut by 5 bases and J by 7 bases, with 12 bases left in between. The germline V gene encodes CDR1 DFQATT and CDR2 SNEGSKA (reference sequence). The CDR3 spells CSALRELEQYF. In DNA form, the CDR3 reads TGCAGTGCTTTGCGGGAACTTGAGCAGTACTTC.

In this sample, this clonotype turned up many times. This sequence joins TRBV29-1 and TRBJ1-1; a weak D match, TRBD1 (5 bases). Germline-derived CDR1 and CDR2 are SQVTM and ANQGSEA. The ends were cut back, 4 bases at V and 0 bases at J, with 18 bases in the middle. This CDR3 has 16 amino acids. CDR3 sequence: CSVVRRENKVNTEAFF. The CDR3 nucleotides are TGCAGCGTTGTACGCAGGGAAAATAAGGTGAACACTGAAGCTTTCTTT. The variable domain in full, with the rest retrieved from reference TRBV29-1 and TRBJ1-1, is SAVISQKPSRDICQRGTSLTIQCQVDSQVTMMFWYRQQPGQSLTLIATANQGSEATYESGFVIDKFPISRPNLTFSTLTVSNMSPEDSSIYLCSVVRRENKVNTEAFFGQGTRLTVV.

The rearrangement links TRBV5-1 to TRBJ2-7; D might be TRBD1 (6 bases). The CDR3 contains 14 residues. From germline, CDR1 is SGHRS and CDR2 YFSETQ. V shed 7 bases and J shed 0 bases, with 14 bases lying between them. In DNA form, the CDR3 reads TGCGCCAGCCGGGACACAGGAAGCTCCTACGAGCAGTACTTC. Amino acid sequence: CASRDTGSSYEQYF.

This clonotype was counted ten times or more. V usage is TRBV5-1 and J usage is TRBJ1-1; 10 bases are a match to TRBD1. Trimming took 0 bases from V and 7 from J; bases not matched to a gene: 6. CDR1 and CDR2 (germline): SGHRS, YFSETQ. This CDR3 comprises 15 residues. The DNA for the CDR3 is TGCGCCAGCAGCTTGGGGGACAGGGGAAGTAATGAAGCTTTCTTT. Its protein is CASSLGDRGSNEAFF.

This clonotype occurred many times. The chain is built from TRBV5-1 and TRBJ1-5; D not resolved. V lost 0 bases to trimming and J lost 6 bases, with 10 bases between them. Germline-derived CDR1 and CDR2 are SGHRS and YFSETQ. The CDR3 is 14 residues long. The CDR3 sequence: CASSLAGKGQPQHF. The CDR3 DNA reads TGCGCCAGCAGCTTGGCCGGGAAAGGTCAGCCCCAGCATTTT. The complete variable domain, with remaining parts taken from reference TRBV5-1 and TRBJ1-5, reads KAGVTQTPRYLIKTRGQQVTLSCSPISGHRSVSWYQQTPGQGLQFLFEYFSETQRNKGNFPGRFSGRQFSNSRSEMNVSTLELGDSALYLCASSLAGKGQPQHFGDGTRLSIL.

This clonotype was seen repeatedly, ten times or more. The chain joins TRBV10-3 to TRBJ2-1, with 8 bases that match TRBD1. The germline V gene encodes CDR1 ENHRY and CDR2 SYGVKD. Losses at the gene ends were 7 bases for V and 9 bases for J; bases not matched to a gene: 14. This CDR3 is built from 15 residues. DNA of the CDR3: TGTGCCATCACCACAGGACAGGGAGTATTCGGTGAGCAGTTCTTC. This encodes CAITTGQGVFGEQFF.

The sample holds many counts of this clonotype. The chain has TRBV20-1 and TRBJ2-7; 8 positions agree with TRBD2. V shed 6 bases, J shed 6 bases, and the junction held 10 bases outside the gene matches. In germline, CDR1 is DFQATT, CDR2 SNEGSKA (reference sequence). This CDR3 has 13 amino acids. The CDR3 nucleotides read TGCAGTGCCACGGGGGGGAGTGTCGGCGAGCAGTACTTC. Its protein is CSATGGSVGEQYF.

The rearrangement uses TRBV11-2 and TRBJ2-7; 9 bases map to TRBD1. The CDR3 runs to 14 residues. Germline trimming cut 4 bases from V and 2 bases from J; bases unmatched to any gene: 3. CDR1 and CDR2 from the germline V gene are SGHAT and FQNNGV. The CDR3 DNA is TGTGCCAGCAGCTCCGGACAGGGGACCTACGAGCAGTACTTC. This encodes CASSSGQGTYEQYF.

This clonotype occurred many times. The V gene is TRBV7-2, the J gene TRBJ2-3; 9 nucleotides agree with TRBD2. This CDR3 comprises 14 residues. CDR1 is SGHTA, CDR2 FQGNSA, per germline. V lost 3 bases to trimming and J lost 6 bases; unmatched junction nucleotides: 4. DNA for the CDR3: TGTGCCAGCAGCTTCCGGCGGGGGGGGGATACGCAGTATTTT. Its protein product is CASSFRRGGDTQYF.

In its sample, this clonotype was seen once. The chain's CDR3 is CASSLSNLAADTQYF. The DNA of the CDR3 is TGTGCCAGCAGTTTAAGTAACCTCGCCGCAGATACGCAGTATTTT. This chain links TRBV27 with TRBJ2-3; D remains unclear. Germline V gene lookup returns CDR1 MNHEY and CDR2 SMNVEV (reference sequence). V shed 2 bases and J shed 4 bases, with 13 bases lying between them. The CDR3 runs to 15 residues.

This clonotype was recorded at least ten times. The rearrangement links TRBV5-1 to TRBJ2-7; D is uncertain. V gave up 0 bases and J gave up 7 bases, with 17 bases separating them. In germline, CDR1 is SGHRS, CDR2 YFSETQ. There are 15 residues in the CDR3. CDR3 sequence: CASSLGVGPPGEQYF. Written as DNA, the CDR3 is TGCGCCAGCAGCTTGGGTGTTGGGCCCCCCGGGGAGCAGTACTTC.